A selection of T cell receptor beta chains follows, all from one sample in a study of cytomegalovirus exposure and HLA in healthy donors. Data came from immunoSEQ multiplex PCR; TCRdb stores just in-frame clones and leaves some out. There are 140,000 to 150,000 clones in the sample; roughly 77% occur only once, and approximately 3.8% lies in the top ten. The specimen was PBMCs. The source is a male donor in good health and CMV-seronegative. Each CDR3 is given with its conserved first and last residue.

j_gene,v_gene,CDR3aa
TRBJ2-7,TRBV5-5,CASRRPDQGEQYF
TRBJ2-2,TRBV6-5,CASSYGLARTGELFF
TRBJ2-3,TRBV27,CASSDRGTDTQYF
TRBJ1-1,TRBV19,CASSGLGGNTEAFF
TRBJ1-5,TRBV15,CATSRGGRNQPQHF
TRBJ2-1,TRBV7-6,CASSLPSGVTYNEQFF
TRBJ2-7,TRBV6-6,CASRQVSLGSYEQYF
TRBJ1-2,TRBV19,CASSAIVTGTGMQGYTF
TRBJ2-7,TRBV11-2,CASSSGTYGDEQYF
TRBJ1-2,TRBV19,CASSISAGAGGYTF
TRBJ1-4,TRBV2,CASARRTGEDEKLFF
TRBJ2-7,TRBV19,CASSASLARYEQYF
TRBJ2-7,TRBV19,CASSIVAGDLVEQYF
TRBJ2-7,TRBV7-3,CASSPYLSSRDEQYF
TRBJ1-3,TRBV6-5,CASSGQSSGNTIYF
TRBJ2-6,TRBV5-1,CASSLEPTGSGANVLTF
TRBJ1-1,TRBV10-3,CAISVDRVAFF
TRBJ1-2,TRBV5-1,CASSLDSRGYTF
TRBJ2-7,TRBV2,CASQTSGSSYEQYF
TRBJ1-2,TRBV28,CASSLGRGNYGYTF
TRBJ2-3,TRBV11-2,CASSSYLSTSGSDTQYF
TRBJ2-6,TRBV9,CASSVAGSSGANVLTF
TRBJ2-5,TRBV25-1,CASSAQPQGAKQETQYF
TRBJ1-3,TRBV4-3,CASSQGQAAGNTIYF
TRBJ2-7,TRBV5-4,CACHGTSSYEQYF
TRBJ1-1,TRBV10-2,CASSEYVGWAFF
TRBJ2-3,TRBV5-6,CASSLDGDGRFHQDTQYF
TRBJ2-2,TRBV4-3,CASSQDEEVGELFF
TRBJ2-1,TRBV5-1,CASSVLAGAAGPYNEQFF
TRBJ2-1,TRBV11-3,CASSDPRRAPEQFF
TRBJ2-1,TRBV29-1,CSVDRLSSYNEQFF
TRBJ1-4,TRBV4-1,CASSQVSGRATNEKLFF
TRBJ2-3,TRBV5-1,CASSPSGGGTDTQYF
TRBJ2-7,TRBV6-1,CASSEQGFNEQYF
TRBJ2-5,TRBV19,CASSIGQGLRETQYF
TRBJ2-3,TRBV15,CATSRDPTSGGVDTQYF
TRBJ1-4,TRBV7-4,CASSFGQGSRTFNEKLFF
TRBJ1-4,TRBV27,CASRYRDSEKLFF
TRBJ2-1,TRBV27,CASSLTGLVNNEQFF
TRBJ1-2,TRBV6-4,CASSDGPGNYGYTF
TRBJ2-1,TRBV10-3,CAISILGQGLYNEQFF
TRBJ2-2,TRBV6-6,CASKGDVDTGELFF
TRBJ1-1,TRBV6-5,CASRGQGPGTEAFF